This TCR beta chain appears in the sequencing data of a study of memory CD4+ T cells and cytomegalovirus serostatus. The sort gate was single viable CD3+CD4+CD8-CD45RO+ cells for memory CD4+ T cells. Serostatus was set by detecting CMV pp150, pp28, p38, p52 IgG. Overall study results and limits: Suggested: most of the CMV-linked TCR signature lies in CD4+ memory cells. About 40% of the roughly 150 known CMV-associated TCRbeta sequences appeared in CD4+ memory.

About this clone: What it recognizes is unknown.

The assay was immunoSEQ multiplex PCR, and TCRdb's table has in-frame clones only and misses some. This sample carries tens of thousands of clones, over 80% of them seen once, and the ten largest clones take approximately 0.44%. The CDR3 has 14 residues. Looked up from germline, CDR1 is SGHRS and CDR2 is YFSETQ. V lost 3 bases to trimming and J lost 12 bases; unmatched junction nucleotides: 12. Sequenced material: memory CD4+ T cells from blood. This chain joins TRBV5-1 and TRBJ1-1; TRBD1 agrees at 9 bases. The receptor was isolated from an adult in good health and CMV-seronegative. The chain's CDR3 is CASSSVPGQGLSFF. The CDR3 DNA reads as TGCGCCAGCAGCTCCGTCCCGGGACAGGGATTATCTTTCTTT.